Listed below are T cell receptor beta chains from one sample, sequenced in a study of vaccination effects on CD4 cells after COVID-19. Sequencing was performed with immunoSEQ multiplex PCR; in TCRdb, only in-frame clones are kept and a portion is missing. In the table there are about 73,000 clones, around 74% of which are singletons. Antigen specificity for these receptors is unknown. The input for sequencing was CD4+ T cells from PBMCs cultured with HCoV-NL63 spike peptides, taken before COVID-19 vaccination. These receptor sequences come from a human donor who received a COVID-19 vaccine. Each CDR3 is given with its conserved first and last residue. The order of the fields is V gene, clone size, D gene, J gene, CDR3 length, CDR3 DNA, CDR3 protein. The D gene is left open where the match is weak. Size is omitted from some rows. Given values are once, few, many or a class for expanded clones.

V: TRBV24-1
size: .
D: .
J: TRBJ2-3
length: 17
DNA: TGTGCCACCAGTGATCAGGGCAGGGAAGGTTGGACAGATACGCAGTATTTT
CDR3: CATSDQGREGWTDTQYF

V: TRBV7-3
size: .
D: .
J: TRBJ2-2
length: 17
DNA: TGTGCCAGCAGCCCCAGGCCGGGACCCTTTAACACCGGGGAGCTGTTTTTT
CDR3: CASSPRPGPFNTGELFF

V: TRBV7-9
size: .
D: .
J: TRBJ1-2
length: 16
DNA: TGTGCCAGCAGTCTAGGACACCTTTTTTCGAGCTATGGCTACACCTTC
CDR3: CASSLGHLFSSYGYTF

V: TRBV7-2
size: .
D: .
J: TRBJ1-4
length: 15
DNA: TGTGCCAGCAGCTTAGACCCGGGAGCTAATGAAAAACTGTTTTTT
CDR3: CASSLDPGANEKLFF

V: TRBV6-5
size: .
D: .
J: TRBJ2-5
length: 15
DNA: TGTGCCAGCAGTTATAAGACCGTTAACCAAGAGACCCAGTACTTC
CDR3: CASSYKTVNQETQYF

V: TRBV3-1/TRBV3-2
size: .
D: .
J: TRBJ2-3
length: 14
DNA: TGTGCCAGCAGCCCGCTAAGGAGCACAGATACGCAGTATTTT
CDR3: CASSPLRSTDTQYF

V: TRBV5-1
size: once
D: TRBD1
J: TRBJ2-1
length: 14
DNA: TGCGCCAGCAGCGGAAGGACAGGGGGGAATGAGCAGTTCTTC
CDR3: CASSGRTGGNEQFF

V: TRBV28
size: once
D: TRBD1
J: TRBJ1-1
length: 16
DNA: TGTGCCAGCAGGAGTCCGGGGACAGGGGCGGGCACTGAAGCTTTCTTT
CDR3: CASRSPGTGAGTEAFF

V: TRBV6-6
size: .
D: .
J: TRBJ1-1
length: 14
DNA: TGTGCCAGCATCATACAGGGTCGGGTCACTGAAGCTTTCTTT
CDR3: CASIIQGRVTEAFF

V: TRBV6-5
size: .
D: .
J: TRBJ1-6
length: 16
DNA: TGTGCCAGCAGTTACTCTGTTCAGACATATAATTCACCCCTCCACTTT
CDR3: CASSYSVQTYNSPLHF